The 9 T cell receptor beta chains below all came from one sample that was sequenced in a study of T cell responses to AZD1222 COVID-19 vaccine. TCRdb's copy holds only in-frame clones and misses some; the assay was immunoSEQ multiplex PCR. This repertoire shows some 110,000 clones, just under 95% found once; its top ten account for approximately 3%. The sequencing here drew on peripheral blood, taken on day 0 of AZD1222 vaccination. The receptors stem from an adult in good health.

The chain has TRBV11-2 and TRBJ2-6; D unclear. Germline CDR1 and CDR2: SGHAT and FQNNGV. V dropped 11 bases and J dropped 2 bases, with 13 bases sitting between them. CDR3 length: 14 residues. The chain's CDR3 is CASPKGTGANVLTF. DNA of the CDR3: TGTGCCTCACCAAAAGGGACTGGGGCCAACGTCCTGACTTTC.

The rearrangement joins TRBV19 to TRBJ2-1; TRBD2 agrees at 16 bases. The CDR3 is 17 residues long. With V trimmed by 4 bases and J by 4 bases, 4 bases remained unmatched. The germline V gene has CDR1 LNHDA and CDR2 SQIVND (reference sequence). Here the CDR3 reads CASSKGLAGGPYNEQFF. The CDR3 region has the DNA TGTGCCAGTAGTAAGGGACTAGCGGGAGGGCCTTACAATGAGCAGTTCTTC.

The chain uses TRBV7-9 and TRBJ2-7; D gene ambiguous. CDR3 length: 11 amino acids. Trimming took 5 bases from V and 2 from J, leaving 4 bases between them. Germline V CDR1 and CDR2: SEHNR, FQNEAQ (reference sequence). The CDR3 loop is CASSKTYEQYF. For the CDR3, the DNA is TGTGCCAGCAGCAAGACCTACGAGCAGTACTTC.

This chain joins TRBV28 and TRBJ1-2; 9 bases are a match to TRBD1. This CDR3 has 15 residues. CDR1 and CDR2 from the germline V gene are MDHEN and SYDVKM. V lost 5 bases and J lost 2; bases outside the gene matches: 6. CDR3 sequence reads: CASSKTGGSNYGYTF. The DNA of the CDR3 is TGTGCCAGCAGTAAGACAGGGGGATCGAACTATGGCTACACCTTC.

This clone showed up just once. This chain links TRBV28 with TRBJ2-3; 10 bases fit TRBD1. Germline V gene data show CDR1 as MDHEN and CDR2 as SYDVKM. The CDR3 runs 15 residues. J gave up 3 bases and V 6 bases, and 6 bases lay outside the gene matches. The CDR3 region is CASRVPGQGTDTQYF. The CDR3 coding sequence is TGTGCCAGCAGGGTTCCGGGACAGGGGACAGATACGCAGTATTTT.

The rearrangement uses TRBV7-8 and TRBJ2-1, with 13 bases identical to TRBD2. V lost 4 bases and J lost 9; bases outside the gene matches: 9. This CDR3 comprises 16 residues. Germline-derived CDR1 and CDR2 are SGHVS and FQNEAQ. The CDR3 DNA sequence: TGTGCCAGCAGCTCCCGCGGACTAGCGGGAGCGGTTGAGCAGTTCTTC. Its translation: CASSSRGLAGAVEQFF.

This clone was seen once. V gene TRBV3-1 (or the pseudogene TRBV3-2) combines with J gene TRBJ2-3; D not certain. Germline V gene data show CDR1 as LGHDT and CDR2 as YNNKEL (reference sequence). V was shortened by 1 base and J by 6 bases, with 5 bases between the two germline ends. The CDR3 sequence is 12 residues long. CDR3 region: CASSQVGDTQYF. Written as DNA, the CDR3 is TGTGCCAGCAGCCAAGTTGGGGATACGCAGTATTTT.

The chain combines TRBV10-3 with TRBJ1-5; D uncertain. V lost 3 bases to trimming and J lost 7 bases, with 16 bases between them. The germline V gene has CDR1 ENHRY and CDR2 SYGVKD. CDR3 size: 15 residues. CDR3 DNA sequence: TGTGCCATCAGTGACCCGGCCCGGAACGGGCAGCCCCAGCATTTT. As protein: CAISDPARNGQPQHF.

J is TRBJ2-1 and V is TRBV29-1, with D hard to call. CDR3 size: 12 residues. The germline CDR1 and CDR2 sequences are SQVTM and ANQGSEA. Trimming cost V 4 bases and J 6 bases, with 10 bases left between them. The CDR3, as DNA: TGCAGCGTTGTTCCCCCGAGCAATGAGCAGTTCTTC. As protein: CSVVPPSNEQFF.